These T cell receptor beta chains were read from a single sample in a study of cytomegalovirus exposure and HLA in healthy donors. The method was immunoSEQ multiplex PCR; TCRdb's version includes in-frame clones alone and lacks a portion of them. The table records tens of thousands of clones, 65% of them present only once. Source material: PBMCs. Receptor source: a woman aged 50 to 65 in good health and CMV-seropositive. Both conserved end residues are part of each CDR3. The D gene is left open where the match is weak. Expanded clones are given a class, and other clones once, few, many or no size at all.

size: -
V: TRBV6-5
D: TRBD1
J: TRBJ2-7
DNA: TGTGCCAGCAGCCTGGGACAGGGGTCCTCCTACGAGCAGTACTTC
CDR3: CASSLGQGSSYEQYF

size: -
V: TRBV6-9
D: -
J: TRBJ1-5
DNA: TGTCCCGGGTCCGGGGGCAATCAGCCCCAGCATTTT
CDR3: CPGSGGNQPQHF

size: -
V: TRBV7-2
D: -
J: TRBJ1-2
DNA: TGTGCCAGCAGCTTCGGACAGCCCTTCTATGGCTACACCTTC
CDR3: CASSFGQPFYGYTF

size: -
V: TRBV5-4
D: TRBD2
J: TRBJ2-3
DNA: TGTGCCAGCAGCTCCCCAGCGGGGGCGGGAGATACGCAGTATTTT
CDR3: CASSSPAGAGDTQYF

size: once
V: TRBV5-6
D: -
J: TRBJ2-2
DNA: TGTGCCAGCAGCTTCGAACTCAGGGGACCCGGGGAGCTGTTTTTT
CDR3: CASSFELRGPGELFF

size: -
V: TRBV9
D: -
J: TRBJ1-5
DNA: TGTGCCAGCAGCCCTAGTCTTTATAGCAATCAGCCCCAGCATTTT
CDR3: CASSPSLYSNQPQHF

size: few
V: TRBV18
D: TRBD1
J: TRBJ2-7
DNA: TGTGCCAGCTCAGACAGGGGGGCCTACGAGCAGTACTTC
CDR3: CASSDRGAYEQYF

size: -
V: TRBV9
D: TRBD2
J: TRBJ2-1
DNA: TGTGCCAGCAGCCACGGGGCTAGCGGGGGTAAGGGTGAGCAGTTCTTC
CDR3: CASSHGASGGKGEQFF

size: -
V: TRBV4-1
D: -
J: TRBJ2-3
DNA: TGCGCCAGCAGCCAAGATCTGAGCAGGAGCACAGATACGCAGTATTTT
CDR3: CASSQDLSRSTDTQYF

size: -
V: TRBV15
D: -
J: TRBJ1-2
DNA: TGTGCCACCAGCAGGGGAACAGGGAACTATGGCTACACCTTC
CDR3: CATSRGTGNYGYTF

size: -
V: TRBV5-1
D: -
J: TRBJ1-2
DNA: TGCGCCAGCAGCGAGACAGATAACTATGGCTACACCTTC
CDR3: CASSETDNYGYTF

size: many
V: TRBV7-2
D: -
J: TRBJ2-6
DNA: TGTGCCAGCAGCCCCTTCGGAGTGGGGGCCAACGTCCTGACTTTC
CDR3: CASSPFGVGANVLTF

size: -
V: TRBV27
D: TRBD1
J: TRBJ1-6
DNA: TGTGCCAGCGGATTTCAGGGGGCAGCTAATTCACCCCTCCACTTT
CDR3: CASGFQGAANSPLHF

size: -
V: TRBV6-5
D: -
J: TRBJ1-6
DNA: TGTGCCAGCAGGAAACGGCGGGGAGGGGATTCACCCCTCCACTTT
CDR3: CASRKRRGGDSPLHF

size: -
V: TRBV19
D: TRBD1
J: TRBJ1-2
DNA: TGTGCCAGTAGTGGACGGGACAGGGTTAATGGCTACACCTTC
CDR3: CASSGRDRVNGYTF